A single sample is the source of the 19 T cell receptor beta chains below, sequenced in a study of control samples from healthy donors and cancer patients. TCRdb's table, derived via immunoSEQ multiplex PCR, lists solely in-frame clones and lacks some. The sample has roughly 93,000 clones; roughly 91% are singletons. The sample taken for sequencing was PBMCs. The receptors originated from a woman between 50 and 59 years old with colorectal cancer.

The chain uses TRBV24-1 and TRBJ1-2; 11 bases map to TRBD1. The V segment lost 5 bases and the J segment 5 bases; nucleotides outside the gene matches: 15. The CDR3 consists of 18 residues. Germline CDR1 KGHDR, CDR2 SFDVKD. In DNA, the CDR3 is TGTGCCACCAGTGCCTCTGCTGACCGGGACAGGGGGGGGTATGGCTACACCTTC. Translation: CATSASADRDRGGYGYTF.

V usage is TRBV7-2 and J usage is TRBJ1-2; a weak D match, TRBD1 (6 bases). This CDR3 region has 14 residues. Deletions cut 1 base from V and 9 bases from J, with 15 bases between. The germline CDR1 and CDR2 sequences are SGHTA and FQGNSA. CDR3 in DNA: TGTGCCAGCAGCTTAGTTCCCGGGGGCGGAAGCTACACCTTC. It is translated as CASSLVPGGGSYTF.

The chain couples TRBV6-5 to TRBJ1-5, with D possibly TRBD1 on 6 matching bases. V was clipped by 8 bases and J by 7 bases, with 15 bases between them. Germline assignment: CDR1 MNHEY and CDR2 SVGAGI. This CDR3 comprises 13 residues. The CDR3 loop reads CASGPTGGQPQHF. CDR3 DNA sequence: TGTGCCAGCGGACCGACAGGTGGCCAGCCCCAGCATTTT.

The chain couples TRBV5-1 to TRBJ2-3, with no clear D. The CDR3 length is 15 residues. The ends were cut back, 1 base at V and 0 bases at J, with 9 bases in the middle. The germline gives CDR1 SGHRS, CDR2 YFSETQ. CDR3 sequence: CASSLTTLSTDTQYF. CDR3 bases: TGCGCCAGCAGCTTGACGACGCTGAGCACAGATACGCAGTATTTT.

The V and J genes are TRBV27 and TRBJ2-1, with 7 bases identical to TRBD1. CDR1 is MNHEY, CDR2 SMNVEV, per germline (reference sequence). This CDR3 comprises 15 residues. V shed 6 bases and J 5 bases; nucleotides not matched to a gene: 10. CDR3 amino acids: CASSRRQGANNEQFF. Here the CDR3 DNA reads TGTGCCAGCAGCCGTCGACAGGGAGCGAACAATGAGCAGTTCTTC.

This sequence joins TRBV24-1 and TRBJ2-3, with 10 positions matching TRBD1. V shed 9 bases, J shed 4 bases, and the junction held 9 bases outside the gene matches. The CDR3 runs to 15 residues. Germline V gene sequence: CDR1 KGHDR, CDR2 SFDVKD. CDR3 in DNA: TGTGCCACCTCCAAAGGGGGACAGGGGTCAGATACGCAGTATTTT. This encodes CATSKGGQGSDTQYF.

J is TRBJ1-3 and V is TRBV7-2, with a possible D match to TRBD1 (6 bases). V lost 2 bases and J 0 bases, leaving 11 bases between the germline ends. This CDR3 is built from 16 residues. CDR1 is SGHTA, CDR2 FQGNSA, per germline. The DNA of the CDR3 is TGTGCCAGCAGCTTAAGGACGGGACACTCTGGAAACACCATATATTTT. It codes for CASSLRTGHSGNTIYF.

This chain joins TRBV15 and TRBJ1-4; D uncertain. The V end was cut by 1 base, the J end by 2 bases, with 8 bases between. The CDR3 is 15 amino acids. Looked up from germline, CDR1 is LNHNV and CDR2 is YYDKDF (reference sequence). The CDR3 nucleotides read TGTGCCACCAGCAGAGGGGGTGTGACTAATGAAAAACTGTTTTTT. It yields the protein CATSRGGVTNEKLFF.

The genes are TRBV5-1 and TRBJ2-3; 8 bases align to TRBD1. J lost 3 bases, V lost 3 bases, and 9 bases had no gene match. CDR1 is SGHRS and CDR2 is YFSETQ in the germline V gene. CDR3 size: 16 residues. The CDR3 spells CASSSPRGLSTDTQYF. The CDR3 region has the DNA TGCGCCAGCAGCTCCCCCAGGGGGCTAAGTACAGATACGCAGTATTTT.

V usage is TRBV4-3 and J usage is TRBJ1-2, with D perhaps TRBD1 (6 bases). The CDR3 sequence is 17 residues long. The V gene lost 0 bases and the J gene lost 3 bases, with 17 bases spanning the gap. Germline V gives CDR1 LGHNA, CDR2 YSLEER. The CDR3 DNA reads TGCGCCAGCAGCCAAGATCGGACAGCTATAGGGGACTATGGCTACACCTTC. This sequence encodes CASSQDRTAIGDYGYTF.

The chain uses TRBV18 and TRBJ2-4, with TRBD1 matching over 7 bases. Germline V gives CDR1 KGHSH, CDR2 LQKENI. The CDR3 sequence is 15 residues long. Trimming took 5 bases from V and 3 from J; bases not matched to a gene: 7. CDR3 in amino acids: CASSKGGDFKNIQYF. CDR3 DNA: TGTGCCAGCTCAAAAGGGGGCGATTTCAAAAACATTCAGTACTTC.

This clone has only one observation. The gene calls are TRBV6-5 and TRBJ1-1, with unresolved D. Trimming stripped 4 bases from V and 5 bases from J, with 14 bases between. The CDR3 runs 14 residues. The germline CDR1 and CDR2 sequences are MNHEY and SVGAGI. The CDR3 protein is CASSSPPGGTEAFF. The DNA for the CDR3 is TGTGCCAGCAGTTCCCCCCCCGGAGGGACTGAAGCTTTCTTT.

The chain couples TRBV30 to TRBJ1-4, with a tentative D call TRBD1 (5 bases). Deletions cut 8 bases from V and 7 bases from J, with 14 bases between. CDR3 size: 12 residues. CDR1 and CDR2 (germline): GTSNPN, SVGIG (reference sequence). This CDR3 is CAGLGDREKLFF. CDR3 bases: TGTGCCGGACTAGGGGATCGTGAAAAACTGTTTTTT.

The chain uses TRBV3-1 (or the pseudogene TRBV3-2) and TRBJ1-4, with 7 bases that match TRBD1. V lost 4 bases and J lost 8; bases outside the gene matches: 10. In germline, CDR1 is LGHDT, CDR2 YNNKEL (reference sequence). The CDR3 contains 15 residues. The CDR3 DNA reads TGTGCCAGCAGCCCACAACAGGGGAAGAGGGAAAAACTGTTTTTT. Protein: CASSPQQGKREKLFF.

The chain joins TRBV6-5 to TRBJ1-1, with D unresolved. The CDR3 covers 16 residues. Per the germline V gene, CDR1 is MNHEY and CDR2 is SVGAGI. V gave up 2 bases and J gave up 0 bases, with 13 bases separating them. CDR3 bases: TGTGCCAGCAGTTACCAAACCGCGGGAGTGAACACTGAAGCTTTCTTT. Protein sequence: CASSYQTAGVNTEAFF.

This rearrangement joins TRBV3-1 (or the pseudogene TRBV3-2) to TRBJ1-2; weak D call: TRBD1 (5 bases). Per the germline V gene, CDR1 is LGHDT and CDR2 is YNNKEL (reference sequence). V was pared by 1 base and J by 4 bases, with 10 bases between. The CDR3 length is 14 residues. The CDR3 nucleotides are TGTGCCAGCAGCCAAGTAGAGGGACGCTATGGCTACACCTTC. Translating gives CASSQVEGRYGYTF.

The rearrangement joins TRBV5-4 to TRBJ2-2; 7 bases match TRBD1. J lost 6 bases, V lost 4 bases, and 6 bases had no gene match. Germline lookup yields CDR1 SGHNT and CDR2 YYREEE (reference sequence). The CDR3 extends over 14 amino acids. CDR3 amino acids: CASSAGGLAGELFF. The CDR3 coding sequence is TGTGCCAGCAGCGCAGGGGGATTGGCCGGGGAGCTGTTTTTT.

J is TRBJ1-2 and V is TRBV5-1; tentative D call: TRBD1 (5 bases). CDR3 length: 13 amino acids. From germline, CDR1 is SGHRS and CDR2 YFSETQ. With 0 bases removed from V and 8 bases from J, the gap between germline ends came to 11 bases. For the CDR3, the DNA is TGCGCCAGCAGCTTGGAGGCTGGGGGAGGCTACACCTTC. The encoded protein is CASSLEAGGGYTF.

The chain couples TRBV7-2 to TRBJ1-3, with D hard to call. Germline values: CDR1 SGHTA, CDR2 FQGNSA. The V and J ends lost 1 base and 0 bases respectively, with 7 bases between them. The CDR3 runs to 15 residues. The CDR3 reads CASSLVLYSGNTIYF. CDR3 DNA: TGTGCCAGCAGCTTAGTACTATACTCTGGAAACACCATATATTTT. Looking up the rest from reference TRBV7-2 and TRBJ1-3 gives the full variable domain: GAGVSQSPSNKVTEKGKDVELRCDPISGHTALYWYRQSLGQGLEFLIYFQGNSAPDKSGLPSDRFSAERTGGSVSTLTIQRTQQEDSAVYLCASSLVLYSGNTIYFGEGSWLTVV.